These T cell receptor beta chains were read from a single sample in a study of T cell repertoires in cytomegalovirus infection. MiXCR, run by TCRdb on the reads, gives a single entry per CDR3 protein. This sample has roughly 730,000 distinct CDR3 sequences; around 31% occur once, and the top ten carry about 18%. What these receptors recognize is not known. This material consisted of cultured PBMCs, taken from culture after CMV antigen stimulation. All receptors derive from a human donor in good health (CMV status not recorded). Some clones in this sample may be carry-over from other donors' samples. Both conserved end residues are part of each CDR3. The order of the fields is V gene, clone size, D gene, J gene, CDR3 protein, CDR3 DNA. D genes are given only for firm matches. The size of a clone is reported for some rows only, either as once, few or many, or as a class for expanded clones.

TRBV12-3/TRBV12-4,NA,NA,TRBJ2-7,CASSQNRDSYEQYF,TGTGCCAGCAGCCAGAACAGGGATTCCTACGAGCAGTACTTC
TRBV4-1,few,NA,TRBJ2-4,CASSQIQGLLNIQYF,TGCGCCAGCAGCCAAATCCAAGGACTGTTAAACATTCAGTACTTC
TRBV12-3/TRBV12-4,NA,TRBD1,TRBJ2-1,CASRTGQGESF,TGTGCCAGCAGAACGGGACAGGGGGAGTCCTTC
TRBV20-1,few,NA,TRBJ2-5,CSPTGLQETQYF,TGCAGTCCTACTGGGTTGCAAGAGACCCAGTACTTC
TRBV6-1,NA,NA,TRBJ1-5,CASSEATPAVRGQPQHF,TGTGCCAGCAGTGAAGCGACCCCCGCCGTTAGAGGACAGCCCCAGCATTTT
TRBV4-1,NA,NA,TRBJ2-5,CASSQSLKETQYF,TGCGCCAGCAGCCAATCTCTAAAAGAGACCCAGTACTTC
TRBV7-2,many,NA,TRBJ2-3,CASSWDTSTDTQYF,TGTGCCAGCAGCTGGGACACCAGCACAGATACGCAGTATTTT
TRBV7-2,many,TRBD1,TRBJ1-4,CASSPGTGAEKLFF,TGTGCCAGCAGTCCCGGGACAGGGGCTGAAAAACTGTTTTTT
TRBV3-1,NA,NA,TRBJ1-6,CASSQDIASNSPLHF,TGTGCCAGCAGCCAAGATATAGCCAGTAATTCACCCCTCCACTTT
TRBV10-3,NA,NA,TRBJ2-5,CAIVRARRPGETQYF,TGTGCCATCGTACGTGCCCGACGGCCTGGTGAGACCCAGTACTTC
TRBV12-3/TRBV12-4,NA,TRBD1,TRBJ1-2,CASRSGGSGYGYTF,TGTGCCAGCAGGTCAGGGGGGTCGGGCTATGGCTACACCTTC
TRBV6-1,few,NA,TRBJ1-2,CASSQTEDSSYTF,TGTGCCAGCAGTCAGACGGAGGACAGTAGCTACACCTTC
TRBV4-2,NA,NA,TRBJ2-2,CASSILRDSASTGELFF,TGTGCCAGCAGCATACTCAGGGATAGTGCGAGCACCGGGGAGCTGTTTTTT
TRBV7-9,few,NA,TRBJ1-1,CASSLFGQGKVTEAFF,TGTGCCAGCAGCTTATTTGGGCAGGGAAAAGTAACTGAAGCTTTCTTT
TRBV2,NA,NA,TRBJ2-6,CASSGSRVSGANVLTF,TGTGCCAGCAGTGGAAGCAGGGTCTCTGGGGCCAACGTCCTGACTTTC
TRBV6-2/TRBV6-3,NA,NA,TRBJ1-1,CASSWGPGDTEAFF,TGTGCCAGCAGTTGGGGACCTGGGGACACTGAAGCTTTCTTT
TRBV7-6,many,TRBD1,TRBJ1-3,CASSPAGGSGNTIYF,TGTGCCAGCAGCCCAGCAGGGGGCTCTGGAAACACCATATATTTT
TRBV7-2,many,NA,TRBJ2-7,CASSSNPGRTYEQYF,TGTGCCAGCAGCTCTAACCCGGGACGGACCTACGAGCAGTACTTC
TRBV7-2,many,NA,TRBJ2-1,CASSLTGIDRHQFF,TGTGCCAGCAGCTTAACGGGTATCGACCGACACCAGTTCTTC
TRBV12-3/TRBV12-4,few,NA,TRBJ1-6,CASSLWGGDSPLHF,TGTGCCAGCAGTTTATGGGGAGGGGATTCACCCCTCCACTTT
TRBV4-3,NA,NA,TRBJ1-1,CASSQEGSTEAFF,TGCGCCAGCAGCCAAGAAGGGTCCACTGAAGCTTTCTTT
TRBV2,NA,TRBD2,TRBJ2-7,CASSYTSGGLPYEQYF,TGTGCCAGCAGTTATACTAGCGGGGGCCTCCCCTACGAGCAGTACTTC
TRBV10-3,few,NA,TRBJ1-3,CAISDSRGLRSGNTIYF,TGTGCCATCAGTGATTCTCGAGGTTTGCGCTCTGGAAACACCATATATTTT
TRBV12-3/TRBV12-4,NA,NA,TRBJ1-6,CASKNAGFNSPLHF,TGTGCCAGCAAAAATGCGGGGTTTAATTCACCCCTCCACTTT
TRBV12-5,few,NA,TRBJ2-5,CASGARRAGNQETQYF,TGTGCTAGTGGCGCCCGGCGGGCAGGGAATCAAGAGACCCAGTACTTC
TRBV19,NA,TRBD2,TRBJ2-1,CASSSAGARNEQFF,TGTGCCAGTAGTAGTGCGGGAGCACGGAATGAGCAGTTCTTC
TRBV7-9,NA,TRBD2,TRBJ2-1,CASSHPGLRAGAGYNEQFF,TGTGCCAGCAGCCACCCGGGGCTTAGAGCGGGAGCTGGGTACAATGAGCAGTTCTTC
TRBV6-6,NA,TRBD2,TRBJ2-1,CASSGLAVDNEQFF,TGTGCCAGCAGTGGACTAGCGGTGGACAATGAGCAGTTCTTC
TRBV4-1,NA,NA,TRBJ2-7,CASSQVNDGDYEQYF,TGCGCCAGCAGCCAAGTTAACGACGGGGACTACGAGCAGTACTTC
TRBV7-4,few,NA,TRBJ2-7,CASSKAGSSYEQYF,TGTGCCAGCAGCAAAGCGGGTAGCTCCTACGAGCAGTACTTC
TRBV7-7,many,NA,TRBJ2-5,CASSLGADIQETQYF,TGTGCCAGCAGCTTAGGGGCGGACATCCAAGAGACCCAGTACTTC
TRBV20-1,NA,NA,TRBJ2-3,CSASVGYTQYF,TGCAGTGCTAGTGTTGGTTATACGCAGTATTTT
TRBV7-2,many,TRBD1,TRBJ1-6,CASSLPEGQGYSPLHF,TGTGCCAGCAGCTTACCAGAGGGACAGGGGTATTCACCCCTCCACTTT
TRBV11-2,once,TRBD1,TRBJ2-1,CASSTGQGITYNEQFF,TGTGCCAGCAGCACCGGACAGGGAATTACCTACAATGAGCAGTTCTTC
TRBV18,NA,NA,TRBJ1-1,CASSPMTGSTEAFF,TGTGCCAGCTCACCAATGACGGGATCCACTGAAGCTTTCTTT
TRBV6-6,NA,NA,TRBJ1-2,CASSYSAGVDYGYTF,TGTGCCAGCAGTTACTCCGCAGGGGTCGACTATGGCTACACCTTC
TRBV2,NA,NA,TRBJ1-1,CASSVDNLNTEAFF,TGTGCCAGCAGTGTAGATAACCTAAACACTGAAGCTTTCTTT
TRBV28,NA,NA,TRBJ2-7,CASSLNGIGLACEQYF,TGTGCCAGCAGTTTAAATGGGATTGGACTGGCCTGCGAGCAGTACTTC
TRBV7-2,many,TRBD2,TRBJ2-1,CASSTGLAEYNEQFF,TGTGCCAGCAGCACGGGACTAGCGGAATACAATGAGCAGTTCTTC
TRBV6-2/TRBV6-3,NA,NA,TRBJ2-7,CASSYGARELSSYEQYF,TGTGCCAGCAGTTATGGTGCTCGGGAATTGAGCTCCTACGAGCAGTACTTC
TRBV18,once,NA,TRBJ2-7,CASSPFEGGYEQYF,TGTGCCAGCTCACCTTTCGAGGGAGGCTACGAGCAGTACTTC
TRBV2,NA,TRBD2,TRBJ2-5,CASSEVTSGSKETQYF,TGTGCCAGCAGTGAAGTAACTAGCGGGAGTAAAGAGACCCAGTACTTC
TRBV2,NA,NA,TRBJ1-1,CASTVWADNTEAFF,TGTGCCAGCACCGTTTGGGCGGATAACACTGAAGCTTTCTTT
TRBV7-2,many,NA,TRBJ2-1,CASSPRSHEQFF,TGTGCCAGCAGCCCTCGATCACATGAGCAGTTCTTC
TRBV12-3/TRBV12-4,NA,NA,TRBJ1-4,CASSFVPFGTGRGKLFF,TGTGCCAGCAGTTTTGTGCCATTTGGTACAGGGAGGGGAAAACTGTTTTTT
TRBV5-5,few,NA,TRBJ1-2,CASSQMAGTRSNYGYTF,TGTGCCAGCAGCCAAATGGCCGGGACAAGATCTAACTATGGCTACACCTTC
TRBV18,few,NA,TRBJ2-7,CASSEIAETFEQYF,TGTGCCAGCTCAGAAATAGCGGAGACCTTCGAGCAGTACTTC
TRBV23-1,NA,NA,TRBJ1-5,CASSQRNQGPQRSPQHF,TGCGCCAGCAGTCAACGAAATCAGGGGCCCCAACGATCGCCCCAGCATTTT
TRBV4-1,NA,TRBD1,TRBJ2-1,CASSQPRDRGDEQFF,TGCGCCAGCAGCCAACCTAGGGACAGGGGGGATGAGCAGTTCTTC
TRBV7-2,many,TRBD2,TRBJ2-7,CASSATSGRRTEQYF,TGTGCCAGCAGCGCCACTAGCGGGAGGCGGACCGAGCAGTACTTC
TRBV12-3/TRBV12-4,few,NA,TRBJ1-1,CASSLRREGEAFF,TGTGCCAGCAGTTTAAGGAGAGAGGGTGAAGCTTTCTTT
TRBV20-1,NA,NA,TRBJ2-2,CSARDPTVGELFF,TGCAGTGCTAGAGATCCGACTGTCGGGGAGCTGTTTTTT
TRBV20-1,NA,TRBD2,TRBJ2-3,CSASGLAGVSTDTQYF,TGCAGTGCTAGTGGGCTAGCGGGGGTGAGCACAGATACGCAGTATTTT